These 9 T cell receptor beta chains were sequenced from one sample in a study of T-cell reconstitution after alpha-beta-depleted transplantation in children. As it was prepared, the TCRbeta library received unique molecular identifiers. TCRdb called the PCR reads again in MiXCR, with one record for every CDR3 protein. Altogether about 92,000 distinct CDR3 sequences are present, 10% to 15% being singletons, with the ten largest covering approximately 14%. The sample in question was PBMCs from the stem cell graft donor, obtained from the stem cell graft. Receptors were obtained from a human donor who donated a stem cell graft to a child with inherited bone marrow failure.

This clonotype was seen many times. CDR3 sequence: CASSFNSGEGQPQHF. DNA for the CDR3: TGTGCCAGCAGCTTCAACTCAGGGGAGGGGCAGCCCCAGCATTTT. V and J are TRBV7-2 and TRBJ1-5, with D perhaps TRBD1 (6 bases). In germline, CDR1 is SGHTA, CDR2 FQGNSA. V shed 3 bases and J shed 7 bases, with 16 bases lying between them. The CDR3 has 15 amino acids.

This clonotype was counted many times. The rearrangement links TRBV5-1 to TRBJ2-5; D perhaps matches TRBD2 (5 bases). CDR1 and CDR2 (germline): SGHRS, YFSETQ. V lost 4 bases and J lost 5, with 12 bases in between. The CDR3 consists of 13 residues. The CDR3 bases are TGCGCCAGCAGCGCCGGTAGCGAGGAGACCCAGTACTTC. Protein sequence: CASSAGSEETQYF.

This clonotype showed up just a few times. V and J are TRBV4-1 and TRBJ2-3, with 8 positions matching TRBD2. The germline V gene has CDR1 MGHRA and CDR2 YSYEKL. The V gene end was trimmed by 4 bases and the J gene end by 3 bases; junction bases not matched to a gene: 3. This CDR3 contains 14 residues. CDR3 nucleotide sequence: TGCGCCAGCAGCCCCGGGACTAGAACAGATACGCAGTATTTT. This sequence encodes CASSPGTRTDTQYF.

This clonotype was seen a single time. The CDR3 DNA reads as TGTGCCAGCAGTTCAGGGGGTGAGCAGTTCTTC. This encodes CASSSGGEQFF. V usage is TRBV6-2 or TRBV6-3 and J usage is TRBJ2-1; TRBD1 aligns across 7 bases. This CDR3 has 11 amino acids. The V segment lost 4 bases and the J segment 9 bases; nucleotides outside the gene matches: 0. Germline CDR1 and CDR2: MNHEY and SVGEGT.

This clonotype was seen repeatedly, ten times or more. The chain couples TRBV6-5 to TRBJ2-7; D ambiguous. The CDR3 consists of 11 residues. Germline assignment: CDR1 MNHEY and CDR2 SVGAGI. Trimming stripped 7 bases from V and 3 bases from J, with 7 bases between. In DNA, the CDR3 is TGTGCCAGCAACAGCAACTACGAGCAGTACTTC. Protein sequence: CASNSNYEQYF.

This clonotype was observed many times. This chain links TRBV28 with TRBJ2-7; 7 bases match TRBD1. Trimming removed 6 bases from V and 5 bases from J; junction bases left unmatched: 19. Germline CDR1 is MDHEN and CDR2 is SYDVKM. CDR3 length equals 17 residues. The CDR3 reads CASRYRGWRPRPNEQYF. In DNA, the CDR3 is TGTGCCAGCAGATACAGGGGTTGGAGACCCCGCCCAAACGAGCAGTACTTC.

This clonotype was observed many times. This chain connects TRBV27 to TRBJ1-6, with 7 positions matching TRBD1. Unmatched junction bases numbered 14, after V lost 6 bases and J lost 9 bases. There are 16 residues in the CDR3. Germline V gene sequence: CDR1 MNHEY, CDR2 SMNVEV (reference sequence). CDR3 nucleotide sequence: TGTGCCAGCAGCCCCTTGGAACTTACAGGGGCTTCACCCCTCCACTTT. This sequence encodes CASSPLELTGASPLHF.

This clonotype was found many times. The DNA of the CDR3 is TGTGCCAGCAGCCCGGGGGCACGGGAAAATCAGCCCCAGCATTTT. Protein product: CASSPGARENQPQHF. This chain connects TRBV7-2 to TRBJ1-5, with a tentative D call TRBD1 (6 bases). The CDR3 is 15 residues long. Germline V lookup: CDR1 SGHTA, CDR2 FQGNSA. Trimming stripped 5 bases from V and 4 bases from J, with 15 bases between.

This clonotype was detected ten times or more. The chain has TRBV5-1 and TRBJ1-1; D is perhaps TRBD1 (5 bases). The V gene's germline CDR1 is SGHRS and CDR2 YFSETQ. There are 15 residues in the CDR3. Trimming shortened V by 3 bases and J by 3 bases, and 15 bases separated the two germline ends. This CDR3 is CASSSTPLGDTEAFF. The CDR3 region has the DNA TGCGCCAGCAGCTCGACACCCCTGGGGGACACTGAAGCTTTCTTT. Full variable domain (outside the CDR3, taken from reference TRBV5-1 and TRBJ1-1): KAGVTQTPRYLIKTRGQQVTLSCSPISGHRSVSWYQQTPGQGLQFLFEYFSETQRNKGNFPGRFSGRQFSNSRSEMNVSTLELGDSALYLCASSSTPLGDTEAFFGQGTRLTVV.